These 2 T cell receptor beta chains share one sample of origin, sequenced in a study of identical twins. TCRdb re-analysed the 5' RACE reads in MiXCR, keeping a single row per CDR3 protein. The sample lists hundreds of thousands of distinct CDR3 sequences, around an eighth seen once, with approximately 8.8% in the top ten. The source material was memory (CD45RO+) T cells sorted from blood. These receptors were obtained from a woman under 30 in good health.

The table lists this clonotype with a few counts. This chain connects TRBV7-3 to TRBJ2-3; 7 bases are shared with TRBD2. Germline-derived CDR1 and CDR2 are SGHTA and FQGTGA. The CDR3 loop spans 16 amino acids. J gave up 2 bases and V 4 bases, and 9 bases lay outside the gene matches. The CDR3 DNA reads TGTGCCAGCAGCTCTGGACTAGTAGGGGTCACAGATACGCAGTATTTT. Encoded protein: CASSSGLVGVTDTQYF.

The chain uses TRBV25-1 and TRBJ1-1; possibly TRBD1 for D (5 bases). V was trimmed by 5 bases and J by 7 bases, leaving 17 bases between them. Germline assignment: CDR1 MGHDK and CDR2 SYGVNS. The CDR3 is 14 residues long. CDR3 region: CASSPRLGGDEAFF. The CDR3 DNA follows: TGTGCCAGCAGTCCCCGCTTGGGGGGGGATGAAGCTTTCTTT.